The 2 T cell receptor beta chains below were found in one sample sequenced in a study of blood T cell repertoires in COVID-19. The repertoire was sequenced with immunoSEQ multiplex PCR; TCRdb's copy has only in-frame clones and lacks some. This table holds approximately 390,000 clones, 80% to 90% found once. Sequencing used peripheral blood. These receptors were obtained from a woman aged 60-75 years with COVID-19, enrolled during active disease.

The chain carries TRBV7-9 and TRBJ2-1; 7 bases agree with TRBD1. The CDR3 length is 15 residues. V trimming: 2 bases; J trimming: 8 bases; junction bases outside the gene matches: 9. In germline, CDR1 is SEHNR, CDR2 FQNEAQ (reference sequence). The CDR3 bases are TGTGCCAGCAGCTTACAGGGACAGATTCGAGATGAGCAGTTCTTC. Translating gives CASSLQGQIRDEQFF.

V is TRBV9 and J is TRBJ2-1; D remains unclear. The CDR3 contains 13 residues. From germline, CDR1 is SGDLS and CDR2 YYNGEE. V lost 0 bases to trimming and J lost 10 bases, with 11 bases between them. CDR3 in amino acids: CASSVALLNEQFF. CDR3 nucleotides: TGTGCCAGCAGCGTAGCACTCTTAAACGAGCAGTTCTTC.